This T cell receptor beta chain stems from a study of T-cell memory formation after mild COVID-19. This clonotype has more than one count but fewer than ten. Its antigen is unknown. Regarding the study as a whole: Clones contracting over day 15 to 85 were CD4/CD8 balanced, with later expanders leaning CD4+.

TCRdb re-called the 5' RACE reads through MiXCR, storing one row per CDR3 protein. The profile shows hundreds of thousands of distinct CDR3 sequences, about an eighth of them singletons. CDR1 and CDR2 (germline): DFQATT, SNEGSKA (reference sequence). This CDR3 is built from 16 residues. V trimming: 6 bases; J trimming: 5 bases; junction bases outside the gene matches: 12. Material for sequencing was PBMCs or a T cell subset sorted from them (not recorded which). The V gene is TRBV20-1, the J gene TRBJ2-3; 12 bases are a match to TRBD2. The source of this sequence is a man younger than 35 who had mild COVID-19 (a few samples of this study predate the infection). Cell type and time point are not known. CDR3 nucleotide sequence: TGCAGTGCCGCTGGGCTAGCGGGGGGGCGGAGAGATACGCAGTATTTT. Amino acids: CSAAGLAGGRRDTQYF.